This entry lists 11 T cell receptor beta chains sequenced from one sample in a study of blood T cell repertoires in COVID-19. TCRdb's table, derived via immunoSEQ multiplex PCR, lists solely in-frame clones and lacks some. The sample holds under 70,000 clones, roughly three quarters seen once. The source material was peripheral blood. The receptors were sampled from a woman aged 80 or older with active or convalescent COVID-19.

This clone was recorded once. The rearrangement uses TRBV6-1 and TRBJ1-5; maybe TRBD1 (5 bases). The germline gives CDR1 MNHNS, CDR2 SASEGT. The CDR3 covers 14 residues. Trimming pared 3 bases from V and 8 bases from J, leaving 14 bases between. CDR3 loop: CASSDPGVTEPQHF. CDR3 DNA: TGTGCCAGCAGTGACCCGGGGGTCACGGAGCCCCAGCATTTT.

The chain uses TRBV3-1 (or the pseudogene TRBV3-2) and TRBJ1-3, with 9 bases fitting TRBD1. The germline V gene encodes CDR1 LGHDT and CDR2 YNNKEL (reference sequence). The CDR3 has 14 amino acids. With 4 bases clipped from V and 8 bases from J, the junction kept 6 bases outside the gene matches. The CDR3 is CASSPQGARDTIYF. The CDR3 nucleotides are TGTGCCAGCAGCCCACAGGGGGCGCGGGACACCATATATTTT.

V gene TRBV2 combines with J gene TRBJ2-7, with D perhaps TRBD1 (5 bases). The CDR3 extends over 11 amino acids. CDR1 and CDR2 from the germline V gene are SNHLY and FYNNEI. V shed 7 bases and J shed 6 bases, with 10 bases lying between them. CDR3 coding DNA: TGTGCCAGCACTAGACAGACCGAGCAGTACTTC. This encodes CASTRQTEQYF.

Here the CDR3 DNA reads TGTGCCAGCAGTCAGACTAGCGGGGGGGCTTATGTAGATACGCAGTATTTT. It is translated as CASSQTSGGAYVDTQYF. V gene TRBV25-1 combines with J gene TRBJ2-3, with 14 bases matching TRBD2. This CDR3 is built from 17 residues. V gave up 5 bases and J gave up 5 bases; unmatched junction bases: 9. The germline CDR1 and CDR2 sequences are MGHDK and SYGVNS.

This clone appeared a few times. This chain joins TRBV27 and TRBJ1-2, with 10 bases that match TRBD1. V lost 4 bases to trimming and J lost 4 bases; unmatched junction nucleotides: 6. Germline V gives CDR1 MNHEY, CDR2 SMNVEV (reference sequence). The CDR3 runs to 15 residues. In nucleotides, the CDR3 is TGTGCCAGCAGTTACCGACAGGGGGCCATCTATGGCTACACCTTC. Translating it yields CASSYRQGAIYGYTF.

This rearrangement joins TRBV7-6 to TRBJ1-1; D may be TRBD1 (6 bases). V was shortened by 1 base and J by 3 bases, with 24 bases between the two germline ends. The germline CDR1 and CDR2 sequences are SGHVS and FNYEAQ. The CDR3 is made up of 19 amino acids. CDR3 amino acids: CASSLVRQESQMGDTEAFF. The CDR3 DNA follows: TGTGCCAGCAGCTTAGTAAGACAGGAATCTCAAATGGGGGACACTGAAGCTTTCTTT.

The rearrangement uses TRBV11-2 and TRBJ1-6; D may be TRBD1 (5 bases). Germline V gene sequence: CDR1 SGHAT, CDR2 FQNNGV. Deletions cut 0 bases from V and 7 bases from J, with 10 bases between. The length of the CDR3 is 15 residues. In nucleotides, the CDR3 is TGTGCCAGCAGCTTAGAGGGGGGTGGAAATTCACCCCTCCACTTT. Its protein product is CASSLEGGGNSPLHF.

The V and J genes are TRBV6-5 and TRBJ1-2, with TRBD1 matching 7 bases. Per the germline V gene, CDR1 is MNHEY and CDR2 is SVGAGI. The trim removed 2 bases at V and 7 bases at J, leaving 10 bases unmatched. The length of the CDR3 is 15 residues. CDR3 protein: CASSYGPGGSGGYTF. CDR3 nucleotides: TGTGCCAGCAGTTACGGTCCAGGGGGAAGCGGTGGCTACACCTTC.

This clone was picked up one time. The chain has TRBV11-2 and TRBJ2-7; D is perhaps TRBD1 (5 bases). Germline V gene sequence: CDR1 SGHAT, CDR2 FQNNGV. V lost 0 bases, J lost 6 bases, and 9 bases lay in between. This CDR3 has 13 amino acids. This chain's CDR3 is CASSLDRQGEQYF. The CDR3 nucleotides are TGTGCCAGCAGCTTAGATAGGCAGGGCGAGCAGTACTTC. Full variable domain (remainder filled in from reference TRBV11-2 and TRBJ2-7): EAGVAQSPRYKIIEKRQSVAFWCNPISGHATLYWYQQILGQGPKLLIQFQNNGVVDDSQLPKDRFSAERLKGVDSTLKIQPAKLEDSAVYLCASSLDRQGEQYFGPGTRLTVT.

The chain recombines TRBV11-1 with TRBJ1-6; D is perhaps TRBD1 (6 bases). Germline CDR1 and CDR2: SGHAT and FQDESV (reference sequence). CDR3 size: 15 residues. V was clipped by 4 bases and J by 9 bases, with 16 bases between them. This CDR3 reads CASSSTPGAFSPLHF. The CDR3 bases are TGTGCCAGCAGCTCAACTCCAGGGGCCTTTTCACCCCTCCACTTT. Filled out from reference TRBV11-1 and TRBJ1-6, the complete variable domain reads EAEVAQSPRYKITEKSQAVAFWCDPISGHATLYWYRQILGQGPELLVQFQDESVVDDSQLPKDRFSAERLKGVDSTLKIQPAELGDSAMYLCASSSTPGAFSPLHFGNGTRLTVT.

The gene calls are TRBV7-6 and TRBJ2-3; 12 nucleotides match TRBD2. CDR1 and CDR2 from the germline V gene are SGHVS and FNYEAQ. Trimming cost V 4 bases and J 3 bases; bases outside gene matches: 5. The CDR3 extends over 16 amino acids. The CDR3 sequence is CASSSRLAGGTDTQYF. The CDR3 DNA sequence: TGTGCCAGCAGCTCCAGGCTAGCGGGGGGGACAGATACGCAGTATTTT.